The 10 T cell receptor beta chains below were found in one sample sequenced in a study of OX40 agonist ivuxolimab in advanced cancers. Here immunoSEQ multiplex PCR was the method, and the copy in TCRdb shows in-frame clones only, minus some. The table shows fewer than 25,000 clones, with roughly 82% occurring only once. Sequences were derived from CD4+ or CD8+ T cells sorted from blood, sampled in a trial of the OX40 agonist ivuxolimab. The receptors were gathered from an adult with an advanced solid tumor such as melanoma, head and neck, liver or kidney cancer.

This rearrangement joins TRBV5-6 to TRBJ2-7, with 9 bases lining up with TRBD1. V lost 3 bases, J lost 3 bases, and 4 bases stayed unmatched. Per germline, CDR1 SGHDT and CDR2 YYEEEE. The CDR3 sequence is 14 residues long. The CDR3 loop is CASSWTGEVYEQYF. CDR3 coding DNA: TGTGCCAGCAGCTGGACAGGGGAAGTCTACGAGCAGTACTTC.

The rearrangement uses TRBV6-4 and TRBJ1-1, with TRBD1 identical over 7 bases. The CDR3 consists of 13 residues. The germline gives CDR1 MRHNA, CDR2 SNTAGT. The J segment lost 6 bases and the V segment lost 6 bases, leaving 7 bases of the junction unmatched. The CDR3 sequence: CASRGQTNSEAFF. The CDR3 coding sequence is TGTGCCAGCAGGGGACAGACCAACTCTGAAGCTTTCTTT.

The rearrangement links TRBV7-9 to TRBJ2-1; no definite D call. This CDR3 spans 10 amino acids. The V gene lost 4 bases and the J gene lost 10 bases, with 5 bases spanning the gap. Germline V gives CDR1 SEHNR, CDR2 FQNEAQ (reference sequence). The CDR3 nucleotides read TGTGCCAGCAGCTCAGCCGAGCAGTTCTTC. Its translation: CASSSAEQFF.

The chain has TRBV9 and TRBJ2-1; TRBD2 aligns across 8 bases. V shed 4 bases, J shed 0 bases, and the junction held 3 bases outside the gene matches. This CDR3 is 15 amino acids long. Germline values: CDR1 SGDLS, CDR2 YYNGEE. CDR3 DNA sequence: TGTGCCAGCAGCCGCGGGGGGAGCTCCTACAATGAGCAGTTCTTC. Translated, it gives CASSRGGSSYNEQFF.

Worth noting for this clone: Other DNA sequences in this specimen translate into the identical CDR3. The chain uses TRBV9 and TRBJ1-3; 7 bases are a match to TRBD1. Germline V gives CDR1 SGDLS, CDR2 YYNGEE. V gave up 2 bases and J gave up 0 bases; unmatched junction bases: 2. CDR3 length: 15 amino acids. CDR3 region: CASSVGDSSGNTIYF. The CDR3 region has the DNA TGTGCCAGCAGCGTGGGGGACAGCTCTGGAAACACCATATATTTT.

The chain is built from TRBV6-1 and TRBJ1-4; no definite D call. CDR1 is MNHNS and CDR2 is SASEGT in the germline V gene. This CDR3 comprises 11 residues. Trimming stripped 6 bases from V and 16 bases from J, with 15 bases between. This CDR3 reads CASRGADKTFF. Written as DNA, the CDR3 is TGTGCCAGCAGGGGCGCAGACAAGACGTTTTTT.

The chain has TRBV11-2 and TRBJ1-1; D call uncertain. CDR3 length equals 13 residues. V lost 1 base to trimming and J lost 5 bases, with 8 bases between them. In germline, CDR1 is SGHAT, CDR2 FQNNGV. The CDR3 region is CASSLASGTEAFF. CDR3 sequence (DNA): TGTGCCAGCAGCTTAGCTAGCGGGACTGAAGCTTTCTTT.

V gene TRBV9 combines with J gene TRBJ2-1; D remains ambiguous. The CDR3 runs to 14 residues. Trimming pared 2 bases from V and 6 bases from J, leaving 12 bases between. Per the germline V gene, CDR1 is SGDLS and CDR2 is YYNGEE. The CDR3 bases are TGTGCCAGCAGCGTTGGGATAGCCTCCAATGAGCAGTTCTTC. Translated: CASSVGIASNEQFF.

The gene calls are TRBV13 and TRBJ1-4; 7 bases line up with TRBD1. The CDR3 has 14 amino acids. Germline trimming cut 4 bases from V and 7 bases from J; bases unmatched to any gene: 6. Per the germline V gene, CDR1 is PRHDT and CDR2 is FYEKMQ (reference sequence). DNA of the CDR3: TGTGCCAGCAGCTCCGACAGGGTTGGTGAAAAACTGTTTTTT. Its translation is CASSSDRVGEKLFF.

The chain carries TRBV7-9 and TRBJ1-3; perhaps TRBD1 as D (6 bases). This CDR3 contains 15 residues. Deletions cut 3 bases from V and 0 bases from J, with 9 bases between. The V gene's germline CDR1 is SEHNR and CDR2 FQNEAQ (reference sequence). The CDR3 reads CASSFDRTSGNTIYF. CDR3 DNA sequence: TGTGCCAGCAGCTTCGACAGGACCTCTGGAAACACCATATATTTT.